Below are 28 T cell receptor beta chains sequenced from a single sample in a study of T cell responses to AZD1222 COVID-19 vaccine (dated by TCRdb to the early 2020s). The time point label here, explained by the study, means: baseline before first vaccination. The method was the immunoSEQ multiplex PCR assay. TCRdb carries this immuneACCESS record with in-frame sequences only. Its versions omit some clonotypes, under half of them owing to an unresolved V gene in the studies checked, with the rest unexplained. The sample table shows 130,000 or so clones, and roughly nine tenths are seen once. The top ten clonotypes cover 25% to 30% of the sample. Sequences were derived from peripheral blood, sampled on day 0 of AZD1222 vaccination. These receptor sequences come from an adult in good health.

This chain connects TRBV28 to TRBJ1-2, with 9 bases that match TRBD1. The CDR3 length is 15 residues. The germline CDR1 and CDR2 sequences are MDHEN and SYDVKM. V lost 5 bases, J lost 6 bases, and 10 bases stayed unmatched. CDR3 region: CASSQPGQGNDGYTF. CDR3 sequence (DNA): TGTGCCAGCAGTCAACCGGGACAGGGAAACGATGGCTACACCTTC.

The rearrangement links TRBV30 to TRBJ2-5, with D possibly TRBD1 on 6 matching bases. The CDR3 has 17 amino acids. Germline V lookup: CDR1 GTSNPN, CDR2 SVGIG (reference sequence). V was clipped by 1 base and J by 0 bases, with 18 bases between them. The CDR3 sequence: CAWSGSVRDINQETQYF. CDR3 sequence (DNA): TGTGCCTGGAGTGGGAGCGTTCGGGACATAAACCAAGAGACCCAGTACTTC.

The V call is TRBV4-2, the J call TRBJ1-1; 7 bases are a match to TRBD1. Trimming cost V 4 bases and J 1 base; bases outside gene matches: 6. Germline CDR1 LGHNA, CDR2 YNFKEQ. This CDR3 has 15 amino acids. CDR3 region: CASSLQQGTNTEAFF. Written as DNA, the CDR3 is TGTGCCAGCAGCCTCCAACAGGGGACGAACACTGAAGCTTTCTTT.

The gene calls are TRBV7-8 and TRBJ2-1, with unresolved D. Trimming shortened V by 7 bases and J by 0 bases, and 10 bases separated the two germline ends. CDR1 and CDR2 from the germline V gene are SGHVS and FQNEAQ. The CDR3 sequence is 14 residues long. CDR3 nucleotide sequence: TGTGCCAGCACCCCCACCCGCTCCTACAATGAGCAGTTCTTC. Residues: CASTPTRSYNEQFF.

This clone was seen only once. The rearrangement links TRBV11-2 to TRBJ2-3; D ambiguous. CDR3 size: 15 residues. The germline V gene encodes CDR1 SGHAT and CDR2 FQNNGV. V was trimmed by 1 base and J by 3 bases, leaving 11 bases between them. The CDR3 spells CASSLGGVETDTQYF. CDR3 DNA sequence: TGTGCCAGCAGCTTAGGGGGTGTTGAGACAGATACGCAGTATTTT.

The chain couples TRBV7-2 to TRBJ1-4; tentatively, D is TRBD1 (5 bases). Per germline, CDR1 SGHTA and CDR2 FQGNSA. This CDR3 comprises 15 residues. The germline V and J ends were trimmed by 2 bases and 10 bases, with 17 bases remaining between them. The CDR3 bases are TGTGCCAGCAGCTTATTCGGGGACGGGGCCGTAAAACTGTTTTTT. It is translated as CASSLFGDGAVKLFF.

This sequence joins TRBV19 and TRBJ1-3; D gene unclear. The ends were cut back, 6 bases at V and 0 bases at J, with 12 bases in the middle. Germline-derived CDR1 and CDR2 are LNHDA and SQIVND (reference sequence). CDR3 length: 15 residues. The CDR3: CASRLDPNSGNTIYF. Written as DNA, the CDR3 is TGTGCCAGTAGACTGGACCCCAACTCTGGAAACACCATATATTTT.

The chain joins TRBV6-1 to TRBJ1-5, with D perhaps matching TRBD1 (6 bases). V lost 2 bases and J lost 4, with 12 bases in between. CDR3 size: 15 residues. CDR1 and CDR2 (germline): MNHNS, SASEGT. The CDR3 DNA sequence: TGTGCCAGCAGTGAATTTTTAAGGGGGAATCAGCCCCAGCATTTT. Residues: CASSEFLRGNQPQHF.

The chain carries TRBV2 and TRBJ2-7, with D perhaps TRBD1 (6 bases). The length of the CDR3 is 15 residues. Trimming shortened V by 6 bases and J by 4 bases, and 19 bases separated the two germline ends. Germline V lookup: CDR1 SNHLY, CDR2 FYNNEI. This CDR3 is CASSPGRIGGYEQYF. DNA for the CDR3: TGTGCCAGCAGCCCCGGACGGATAGGGGGTTACGAGCAGTACTTC.

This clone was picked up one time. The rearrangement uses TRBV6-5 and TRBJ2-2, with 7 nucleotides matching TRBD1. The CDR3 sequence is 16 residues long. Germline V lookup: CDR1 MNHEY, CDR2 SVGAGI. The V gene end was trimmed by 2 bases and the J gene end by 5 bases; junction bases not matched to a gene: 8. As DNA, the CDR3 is TGTGCCAGCAGTTACGAGGGTAGGGGGCGTACCGGGGAGCTGTTTTTT. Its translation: CASSYEGRGRTGELFF.

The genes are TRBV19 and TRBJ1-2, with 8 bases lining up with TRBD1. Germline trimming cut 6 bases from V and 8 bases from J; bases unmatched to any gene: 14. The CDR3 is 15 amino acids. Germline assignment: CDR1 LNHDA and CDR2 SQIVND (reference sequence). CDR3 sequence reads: CASRSRGQGAAGYTF. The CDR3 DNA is TGTGCCAGTAGGAGCCGGGGGCAGGGGGCGGCCGGCTACACCTTC.

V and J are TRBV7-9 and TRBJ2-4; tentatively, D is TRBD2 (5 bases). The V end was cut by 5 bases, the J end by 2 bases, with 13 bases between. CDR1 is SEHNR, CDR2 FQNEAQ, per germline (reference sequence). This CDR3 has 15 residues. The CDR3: CASSPPGVPKNIQYF. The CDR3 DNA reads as TGTGCCAGCAGCCCCCCCGGGGTTCCCAAAAACATTCAGTACTTC.

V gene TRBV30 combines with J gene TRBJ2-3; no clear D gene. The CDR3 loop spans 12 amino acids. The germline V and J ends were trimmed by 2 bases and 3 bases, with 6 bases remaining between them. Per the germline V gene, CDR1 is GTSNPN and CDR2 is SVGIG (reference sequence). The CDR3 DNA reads TGTGCCTGGAGTCCAAGTACAGATACGCAGTATTTT. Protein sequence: CAWSPSTDTQYF.

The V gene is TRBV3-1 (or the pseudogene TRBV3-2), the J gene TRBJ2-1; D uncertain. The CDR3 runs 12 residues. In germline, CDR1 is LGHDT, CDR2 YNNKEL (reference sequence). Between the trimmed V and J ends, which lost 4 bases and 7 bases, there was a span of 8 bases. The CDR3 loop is CASSRTANEQFF. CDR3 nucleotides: TGTGCCAGCAGCCGGACCGCGAATGAGCAGTTCTTC.

CDR3 sequence: CASSAVGGSPAEQYF. CDR3 in DNA: TGTGCCAGCAGCGCCGTGGGCGGGAGTCCAGCTGAGCAGTACTTC. The chain employs TRBV6-5 and TRBJ2-7, with 7 nucleotides matching TRBD2. The CDR3 has 15 residues. The germline gives CDR1 MNHEY, CDR2 SVGAGI. Trimming at V came to 6 bases and at J to 7 bases, leaving 15 bases not matched to a gene.

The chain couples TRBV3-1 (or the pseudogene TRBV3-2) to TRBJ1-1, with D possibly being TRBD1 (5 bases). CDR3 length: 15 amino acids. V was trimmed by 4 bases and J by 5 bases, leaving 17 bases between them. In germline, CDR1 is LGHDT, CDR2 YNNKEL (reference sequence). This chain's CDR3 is CASSLDWGGSTEAFF. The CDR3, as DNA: TGTGCCAGCAGCCTCGATTGGGGGGGGAGTACTGAAGCTTTCTTT.

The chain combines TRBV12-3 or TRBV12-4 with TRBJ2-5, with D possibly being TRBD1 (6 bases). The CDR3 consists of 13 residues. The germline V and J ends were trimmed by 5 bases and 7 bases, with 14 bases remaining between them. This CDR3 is CASSNRDVGTQYF. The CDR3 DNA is TGTGCCAGCAGTAACAGGGATGTGGGGACCCAGTACTTC.

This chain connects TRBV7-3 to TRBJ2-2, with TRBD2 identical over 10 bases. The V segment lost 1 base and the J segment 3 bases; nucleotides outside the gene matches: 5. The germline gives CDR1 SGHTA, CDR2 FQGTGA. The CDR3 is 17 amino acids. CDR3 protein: CASSLKASGGHTGELFF. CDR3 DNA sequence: TGTGCCAGCAGCTTAAAGGCTAGCGGGGGCCACACCGGGGAGCTGTTTTTT. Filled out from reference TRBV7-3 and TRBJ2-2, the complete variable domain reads GAGVSQTPSNKVTEKGKYVELRCDPISGHTALYWYRQSLGQGPEFLIYFQGTGAADDSGLPNDRFFAVRPEGSVSTLKIQRTERGDSAVYLCASSLKASGGHTGELFFGEGSRLTVL.

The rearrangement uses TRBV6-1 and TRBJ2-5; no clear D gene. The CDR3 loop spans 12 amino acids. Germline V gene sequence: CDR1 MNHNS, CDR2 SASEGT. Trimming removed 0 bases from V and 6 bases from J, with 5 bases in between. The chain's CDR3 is CASSEAQQTQYF. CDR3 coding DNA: TGTGCCAGCAGTGAAGCGCAACAGACCCAGTACTTC.

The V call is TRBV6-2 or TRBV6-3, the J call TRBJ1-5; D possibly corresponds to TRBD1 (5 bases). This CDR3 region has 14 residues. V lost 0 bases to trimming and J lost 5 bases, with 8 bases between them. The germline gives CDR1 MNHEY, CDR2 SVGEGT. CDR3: CASSYSRRDQPQHF. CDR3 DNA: TGTGCCAGCAGTTACTCACGCAGGGATCAGCCCCAGCATTTT.

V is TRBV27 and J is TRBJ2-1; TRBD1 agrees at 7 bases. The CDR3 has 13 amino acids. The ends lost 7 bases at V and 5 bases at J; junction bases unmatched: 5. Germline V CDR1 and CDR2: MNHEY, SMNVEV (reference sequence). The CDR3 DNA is TGTGCCAGCATCGGGACAGTTAACAATGAGCAGTTCTTC. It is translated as CASIGTVNNEQFF.

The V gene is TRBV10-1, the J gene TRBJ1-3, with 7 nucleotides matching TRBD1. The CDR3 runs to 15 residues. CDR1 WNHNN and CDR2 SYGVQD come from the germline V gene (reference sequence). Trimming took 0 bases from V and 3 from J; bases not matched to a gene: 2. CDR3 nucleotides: TGCGCCAGCAGTGAGTCGACAGGGATTGGAAACACCATATATTTT. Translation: CASSESTGIGNTIYF.

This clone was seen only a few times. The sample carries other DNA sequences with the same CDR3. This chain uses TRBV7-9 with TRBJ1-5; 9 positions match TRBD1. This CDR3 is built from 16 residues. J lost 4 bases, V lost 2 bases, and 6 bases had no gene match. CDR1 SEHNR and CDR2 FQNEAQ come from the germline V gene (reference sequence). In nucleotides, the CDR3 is TGTGCCAGCAGCTTAAGTCGAGGACAGGGGAATCAGCCCCAGCATTTT. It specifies CASSLSRGQGNQPQHF.

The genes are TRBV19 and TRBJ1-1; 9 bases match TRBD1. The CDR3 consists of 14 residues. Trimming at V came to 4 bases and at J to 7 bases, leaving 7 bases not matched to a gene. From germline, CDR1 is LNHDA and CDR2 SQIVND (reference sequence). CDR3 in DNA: TGTGCCAGTAGTACCGGACAGGGGTTAAGTGAAGCTTTCTTT. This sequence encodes CASSTGQGLSEAFF.

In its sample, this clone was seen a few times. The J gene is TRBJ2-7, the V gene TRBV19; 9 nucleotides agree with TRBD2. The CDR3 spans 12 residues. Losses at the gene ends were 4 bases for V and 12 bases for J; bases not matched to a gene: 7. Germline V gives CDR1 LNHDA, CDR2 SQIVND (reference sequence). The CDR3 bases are TGTGCCAGTAGTAGCGGGAGGGTCCCGCCGTACTTC. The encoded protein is CASSSGRVPPYF. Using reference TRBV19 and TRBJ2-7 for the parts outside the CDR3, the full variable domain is DGGITQSPKYLFRKEGQNVTLSCEQNLNHDAMYWYRQDPGQGLRLIYYSQIVNDFQKGDIAEGYSVSREKKESFPLTVTSAQKNPTAFYLCASSSGRVPPYFGPGTRLTVT.

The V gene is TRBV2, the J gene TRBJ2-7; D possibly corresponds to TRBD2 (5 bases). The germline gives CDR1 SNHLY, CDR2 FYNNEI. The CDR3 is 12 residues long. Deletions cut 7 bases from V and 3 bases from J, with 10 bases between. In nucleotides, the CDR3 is TGTGCCAGCACCGGTGAGGGCTACGAGCAGTACTTC. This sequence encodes CASTGEGYEQYF. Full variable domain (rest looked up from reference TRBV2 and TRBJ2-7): EPEVTQTPSHQVTQMGQEVILRCVPISNHLYFYWYRQILGQKVEFLVSFYNNEISEKSEIFDDQFSVERPDGSNFTLKIRSTKLEDSAMYFCASTGEGYEQYFGPGTRLTVT.

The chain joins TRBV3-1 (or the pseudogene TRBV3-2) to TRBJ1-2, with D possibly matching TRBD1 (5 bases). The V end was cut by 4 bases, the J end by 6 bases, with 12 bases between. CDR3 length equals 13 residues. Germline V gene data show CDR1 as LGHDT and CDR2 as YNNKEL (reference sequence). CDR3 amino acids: CASSPGTEDGYTF. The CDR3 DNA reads TGTGCCAGCAGCCCGGGGACCGAGGATGGCTACACCTTC.

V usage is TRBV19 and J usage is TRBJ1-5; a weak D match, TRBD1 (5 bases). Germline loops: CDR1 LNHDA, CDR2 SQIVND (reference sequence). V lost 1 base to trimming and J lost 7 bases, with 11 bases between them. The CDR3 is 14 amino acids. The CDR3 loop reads CASSIAREGQPQHF. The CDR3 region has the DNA TGTGCCAGTAGTATAGCAAGAGAGGGGCAGCCCCAGCATTTT.